The present entry profiles one T cell receptor (beta chain) with its context. Its matching antigen is unknown. The germline V gene encodes CDR1 MNHNS and CDR2 SASEGT. CDR3 length: 17 residues. J gave up 2 bases and V 4 bases, and 5 bases lay outside the gene matches. Clones were sequenced by immunoSEQ multiplex PCR, and TCRdb holds only the in-frame ones, with some missing. The data show 120,000 or so clones, roughly nine tenths seen once. The data belong to a study of T cell responses to AZD1222 COVID-19 vaccine. Notes on the study in general: After two AZD1222 doses, spike-specific TCR breadth and depth rose versus day 0. The donor cohort was predominantly white British with a female majority, and clonal diversity may have been underestimated. Seropositivity was recorded at baseline in only 6 or 7 AZD1222 recipients. Researchers took repertoire samples only after the peak T cell response had come.

The specimen comprised peripheral blood, sampled on day 0 of AZD1222 vaccination. The V call is TRBV6-1, the J call TRBJ2-6; TRBD1 agrees at 10 bases. This receptor was taken from an adult in good health. CDR3 DNA: TGTGCCAGCAGTGTTGGAGGGACAGGGGCTGGGGCCAACGTCCTGACTTTC. Protein sequence: CASSVGGTGAGANVLTF.